The clone carrying this TCR beta chain was observed many times. Its antigen is not identified. From germline, CDR1 is SGHTA and CDR2 FQGTGA. The CDR3 has 12 residues. The V end lost 6 bases, the J end lost 5 bases, and 10 bases lay between the germline ends. The data are from a study of response to subunit inactivated influenza vaccine. Whole-study results and caveats: After each seasonal influenza vaccination, few new T cells are recruited, the authors suggested.

TCRdb reanalysed the RT-PCR reads using MiXCR and keeps one entry per CDR3 protein. There are 500,000 to 600,000 distinct CDR3 sequences in the sample; over 10% occur only once, and under 15% lies in the top ten. The sequencing here drew on PBMCs from blood, taken 40 to 50 days after vaccination. V and J are TRBV7-3 and TRBJ2-5; the D is unclear. This receptor was obtained from a man aged 45 to 65 who received an inactivated influenza vaccine. CDR3: CASRPTRETQYF. Here the CDR3 DNA reads TGTGCCAGCAGACCGACGCGGGAGACCCAGTACTTC.